This T cell receptor beta chain was profiled in a study of regulatory T cells in long-lasting Graves disease. The study, taken as a whole, reports: The study found persistent patients shared more public clonotypes (fewer than 3,000) than new patients (approximately 970).

The germline CDR1 and CDR2 sequences are SGHDT and YYEEEE. Trimming removed 0 bases from V and 6 bases from J, with 13 bases in between. The CDR3 extends over 15 amino acids. Described time point: newly diagnosed GD, antithyroid drugs for less than 3 months. Extracted PBMC RNA gave rise to the TCR library. Building of the TCR beta libraries involved iRepertoire HTBI primers and Arm-PCR of CDR3 regions. TCRdb redid the calling of the multiplex PCR reads with MiXCR, one entry per CDR3 protein. The repertoire holds a few hundred thousand distinct CDR3 sequences, with 20% to 25% as singletons. As for this clonotype: Its antigen is not identified.

This sequence joins TRBV5-6 and TRBJ2-1; tentatively, D is TRBD1 (5 bases). The TCR originated in a female donor with Graves disease. The sequencing used peripheral blood mononuclear cells (PBMCs), collected at new diagnosis, from a patient treated with antithyroid drugs. The CDR3 reads CASSLGQGPGNEQFF. As DNA, the CDR3 is TGTGCCAGCAGCTTGGGGCAGGGTCCGGGCAATGAGCAGTTCTTC.